These T cell receptor beta chains were read from a single sample in a study of blood T cell repertoires in COVID-19. Profiling relied on immunoSEQ multiplex PCR, and the TCRdb table lists in-frame clones only, not all of them. The data show 100,000 to 150,000 clones, about 83% seen once. Sequencing was performed on peripheral blood. The receptor set was obtained from a man aged 60-69 years with acute or convalescent COVID-19. Both conserved end residues are part of each CDR3. Each record gives: J gene, V gene, clone size, D gene, CDR3 DNA, CDR3 protein. The D gene is left open where the match is weak. Clone size appears in some rows only: once, few, many, or a class for an expanded clone.

>TRBJ1-1|TRBV24-1|once|NA
TGTGCCACCAGTGACTCAAGAGGAACTGAAGCTTTCTTT
CATSDSRGTEAFF
>TRBJ1-2|TRBV18|NA|TRBD1
TGTGCCAGCTCACTAACGACAGGGCTTAACTATGGCTACACCTTC
CASSLTTGLNYGYTF
>TRBJ1-2|TRBV12-3/TRBV12-4|NA|NA
TGTGCCAGCAGTACCCCAGGGAACTATGGCTACACCTTC
CASSTPGNYGYTF
>TRBJ2-1|TRBV2|NA|TRBD2
TGTGCCAGCAGGAATAGCGGGAGCGGTCCGGGTGGGGAGCAGTTCTTC
CASRNSGSGPGGEQFF
>TRBJ2-7|TRBV9|NA|NA
TGTGCCAGCAGCGCTGGGATGGGAGACTACGAGCAGTACTTC
CASSAGMGDYEQYF
>TRBJ2-7|TRBV28|NA|NA
TGTGCCAGCAGTTTGTGGGGCGGCTACGAGCAGTACTTC
CASSLWGGYEQYF
>TRBJ2-7|TRBV12-3/TRBV12-4|NA|NA
TGTGCCAGCAGTTTGCGGCAACTCGAGCAGTACTTC
CASSLRQLEQYF
>TRBJ2-7|TRBV5-1|NA|NA
TGCGCCAGCAGCCTCAACAGGGTCGGCAACGAGCAGTACTTC
CASSLNRVGNEQYF
>TRBJ2-5|TRBV5-1|NA|NA
TGCGCCAGCAGCTTGGACCCAGGCACCCAAGAGACCCAGTACTTC
CASSLDPGTQETQYF
>TRBJ1-3|TRBV10-3|NA|TRBD1
TGTGCCAACGGACAGGGTGGAAACACCATATATTTT
CANGQGGNTIYF
>TRBJ1-4|TRBV28|NA|NA
TGTGCCAGCGGATCTCAGGGGTGGACTAATGAAAAACTGTTTTTT
CASGSQGWTNEKLFF
>TRBJ1-5|TRBV15|NA|NA
TGTGCCACCAGCAAAGGGACTATAAGGGGTCAGCCCCAGCATTTT
CATSKGTIRGQPQHF
>TRBJ1-1|TRBV7-8|NA|NA
TGTGCCAGCAGCCTAACCGGGTCGAACACTGAAGCTTTCTTT
CASSLTGSNTEAFF
>TRBJ2-7|TRBV20-1|NA|NA
TGCAGTGCTACGGGGAACGAGCAGTACTTC
CSATGNEQYF
>TRBJ1-2|TRBV3-1/TRBV3-2|NA|NA
TGTGCCAGCAGCCAACGTGAGGGCTACACCTTC
CASSQREGYTF
>TRBJ2-7|TRBV27|NA|NA
TGTGCCACCGCCGCTAGGGGATACGAGCAGTACTTC
CATAARGYEQYF
>TRBJ1-6|TRBV5-1|once|TRBD1
TGCGCCAGCAGCCGACAGGGGACCCGGAGCTCCTATAATTCACCCCTCCACTTT
CASSRQGTRSSYNSPLHF
>TRBJ1-1|TRBV30|NA|TRBD1
TGTGCCTGGAGTGGGACAGGGGTCGGGACTGAAGCTTTCTTT
CAWSGTGVGTEAFF
>TRBJ1-2|TRBV3-1/TRBV3-2|NA|NA
TGTGCCAGCAGCCAAGTGGCAGGTACTAACTATGGCTACACCTTC
CASSQVAGTNYGYTF
>TRBJ2-7|TRBV4-2|once|TRBD1
TGTGCCAGCAGGGCTGGGACAGGGGATTCCTACGAGCAGTACTTC
CASRAGTGDSYEQYF
>TRBJ1-5|TRBV28|NA|TRBD1
TGTGCCAGCACCCTCGGGACAGGGCACAATCAGCCCCAGCATTTT
CASTLGTGHNQPQHF
>TRBJ1-1|TRBV24-1|NA|NA
TGTGCCACCAGTCAGGATTGGAACACTGAAGCTTTCTTT
CATSQDWNTEAFF
>TRBJ2-7|TRBV5-6|once|NA
TGTGCCAGCAGTTGGCGGGACGCGGAGGTCCACGAGCAGTACTTC
CASSWRDAEVHEQYF
>TRBJ2-7|TRBV5-1|few|TRBD1
TGCGCCAGCAGCCTCGGGACAGGGGGCTTCCACGAGCAGTACTTC
CASSLGTGGFHEQYF
>TRBJ2-1|TRBV27|few|TRBD2
TGTGCCAGCAGTTCTAGCGGGCCTGAGCAGTTCTTC
CASSSSGPEQFF